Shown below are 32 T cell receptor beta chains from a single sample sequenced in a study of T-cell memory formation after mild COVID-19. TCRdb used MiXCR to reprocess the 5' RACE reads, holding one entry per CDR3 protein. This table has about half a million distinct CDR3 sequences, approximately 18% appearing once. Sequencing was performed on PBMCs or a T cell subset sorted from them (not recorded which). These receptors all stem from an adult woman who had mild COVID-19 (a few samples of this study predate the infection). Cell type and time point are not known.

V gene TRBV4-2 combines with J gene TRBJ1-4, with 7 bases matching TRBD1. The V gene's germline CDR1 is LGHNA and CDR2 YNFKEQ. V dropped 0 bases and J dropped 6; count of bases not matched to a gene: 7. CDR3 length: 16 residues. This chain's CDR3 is CASSQDLAGGDEKLFF. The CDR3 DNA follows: TGTGCCAGCAGCCAAGATTTAGCAGGGGGGGATGAAAAACTGTTTTTT.

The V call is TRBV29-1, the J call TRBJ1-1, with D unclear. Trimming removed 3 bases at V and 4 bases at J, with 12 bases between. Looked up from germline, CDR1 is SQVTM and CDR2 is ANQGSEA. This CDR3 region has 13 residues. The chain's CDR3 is CSVDWPEGTEAFF. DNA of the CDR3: TGCAGCGTTGATTGGCCAGAGGGCACTGAAGCTTTCTTT.

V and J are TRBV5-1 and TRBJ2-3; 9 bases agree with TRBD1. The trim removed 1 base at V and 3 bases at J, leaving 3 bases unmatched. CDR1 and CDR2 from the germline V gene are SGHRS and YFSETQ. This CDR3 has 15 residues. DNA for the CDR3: TGCGCCAGCAGCTTGATGGACAGGGGAACAGATACGCAGTATTTT. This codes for CASSLMDRGTDTQYF.

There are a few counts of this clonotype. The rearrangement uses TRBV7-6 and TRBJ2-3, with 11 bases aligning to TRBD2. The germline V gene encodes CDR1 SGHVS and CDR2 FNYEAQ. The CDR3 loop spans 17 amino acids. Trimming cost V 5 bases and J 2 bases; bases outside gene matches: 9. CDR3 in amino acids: CASSPRASGGITDTQYF. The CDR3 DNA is TGTGCCAGCAGCCCCCGGGCTAGCGGGGGGATCACAGATACGCAGTATTTT.

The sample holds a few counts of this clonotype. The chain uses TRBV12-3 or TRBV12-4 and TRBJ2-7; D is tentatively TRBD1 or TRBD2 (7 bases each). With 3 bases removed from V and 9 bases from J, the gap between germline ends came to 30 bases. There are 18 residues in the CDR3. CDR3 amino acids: CASSFGFRPSTGRESQYF. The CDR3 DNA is TGTGCCAGCAGTTTTGGTTTTAGGCCCTCGACAGGGAGGGAATCGCAGTACTTC.

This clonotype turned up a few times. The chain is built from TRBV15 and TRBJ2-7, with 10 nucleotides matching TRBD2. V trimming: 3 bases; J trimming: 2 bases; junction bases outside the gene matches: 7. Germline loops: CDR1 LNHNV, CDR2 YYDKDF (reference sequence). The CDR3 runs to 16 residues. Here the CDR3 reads CATSSSRTSGAYEQYF. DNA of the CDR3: TGTGCCACCAGCAGTAGCAGGACTAGCGGAGCCTACGAGCAGTACTTC. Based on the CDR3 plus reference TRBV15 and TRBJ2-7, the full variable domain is DAMVIQNPRYQVTQFGKPVTLSCSQTLNHNVMYWYQQKSSQAPKLLFHYYDKDFNNEADTPDNFQSRRPNTSFCFLDIRSPGLGDTAMYLCATSSSRTSGAYEQYFGPGTRLTVT.

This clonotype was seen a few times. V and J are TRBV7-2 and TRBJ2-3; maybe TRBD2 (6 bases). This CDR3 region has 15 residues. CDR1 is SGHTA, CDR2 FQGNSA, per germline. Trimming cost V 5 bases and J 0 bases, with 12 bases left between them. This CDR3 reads CASSRDLASTDTQYF. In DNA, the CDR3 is TGTGCCAGCAGCCGGGACTTGGCTAGCACAGATACGCAGTATTTT. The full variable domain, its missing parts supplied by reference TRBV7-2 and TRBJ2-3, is GAGVSQSPSNKVTEKGKDVELRCDPISGHTALYWYRQSLGQGLEFLIYFQGNSAPDKSGLPSDRFSAERTGGSVSTLTIQRTQQEDSAVYLCASSRDLASTDTQYFGPGTRLTVL.

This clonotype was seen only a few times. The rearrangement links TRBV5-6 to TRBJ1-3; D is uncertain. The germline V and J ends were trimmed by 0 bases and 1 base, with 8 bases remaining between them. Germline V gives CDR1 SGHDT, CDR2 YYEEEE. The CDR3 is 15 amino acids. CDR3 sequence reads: CASSLVSGSGNTIYF. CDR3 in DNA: TGTGCCAGCAGCTTGGTGTCCGGGTCTGGAAACACCATATATTTT.

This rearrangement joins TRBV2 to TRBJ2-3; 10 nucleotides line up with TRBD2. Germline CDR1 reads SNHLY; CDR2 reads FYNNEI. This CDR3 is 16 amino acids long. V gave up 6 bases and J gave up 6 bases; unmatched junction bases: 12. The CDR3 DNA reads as TGTGCCAGCAGGGACGGACTAGCGGTCCGAGGGGATACGCAGTATTTT. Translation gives CASRDGLAVRGDTQYF.

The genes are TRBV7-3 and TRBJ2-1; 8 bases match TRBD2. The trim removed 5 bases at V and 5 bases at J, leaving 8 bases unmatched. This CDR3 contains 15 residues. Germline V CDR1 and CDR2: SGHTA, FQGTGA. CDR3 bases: TGTGCCAGCAGCAACGGGGGGGGTGGTGACAATGAGCAGTTCTTC. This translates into CASSNGGGGDNEQFF.

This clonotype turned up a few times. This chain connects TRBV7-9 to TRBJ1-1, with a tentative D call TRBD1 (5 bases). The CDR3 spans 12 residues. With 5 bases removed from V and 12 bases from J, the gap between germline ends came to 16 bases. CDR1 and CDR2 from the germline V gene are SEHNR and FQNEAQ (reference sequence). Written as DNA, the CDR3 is TGTGCCAGCAGCCCCTGGGACCGGGGAACTTTCTTT. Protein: CASSPWDRGTFF. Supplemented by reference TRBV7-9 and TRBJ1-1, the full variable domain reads DTGVSQNPRHKITKRGQNVTFRCDPISEHNRLYWYRQTLGQGPEFLTYFQNEAQLEKSRLLSDRFSAERPKGSFSTLEIQRTEQGDSAMYLCASSPWDRGTFFGQGTRLTVV.

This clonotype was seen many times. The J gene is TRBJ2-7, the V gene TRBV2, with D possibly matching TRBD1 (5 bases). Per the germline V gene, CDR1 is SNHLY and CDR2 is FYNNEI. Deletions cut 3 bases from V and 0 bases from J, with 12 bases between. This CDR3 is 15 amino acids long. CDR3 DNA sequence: TGTGCCAGCAGTGAGCAAGGGGCGAGCTCCTACGAGCAGTACTTC. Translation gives CASSEQGASSYEQYF.

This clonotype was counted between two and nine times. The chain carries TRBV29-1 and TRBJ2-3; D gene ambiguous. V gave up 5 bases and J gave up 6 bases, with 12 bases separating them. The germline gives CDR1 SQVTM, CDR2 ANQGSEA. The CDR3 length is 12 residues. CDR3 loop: CSVTRDVDTQYF. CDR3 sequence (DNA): TGCAGCGTTACACGAGACGTGGATACGCAGTATTTT.

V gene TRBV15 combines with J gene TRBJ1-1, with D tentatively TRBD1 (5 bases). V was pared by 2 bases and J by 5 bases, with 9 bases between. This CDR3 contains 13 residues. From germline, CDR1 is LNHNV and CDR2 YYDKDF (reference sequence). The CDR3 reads CATSRPGGTEAFF. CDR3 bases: TGTGCCACCAGCAGACCCGGGGGGACTGAAGCTTTCTTT.

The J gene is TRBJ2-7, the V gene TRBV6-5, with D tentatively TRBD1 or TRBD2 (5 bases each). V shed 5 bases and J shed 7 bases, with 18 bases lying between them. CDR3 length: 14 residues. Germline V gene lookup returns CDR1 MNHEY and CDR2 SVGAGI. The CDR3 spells CASSPLRDRQEQYF. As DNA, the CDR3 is TGTGCCAGCAGTCCCCTCCGGGACCGACAAGAGCAGTACTTC.

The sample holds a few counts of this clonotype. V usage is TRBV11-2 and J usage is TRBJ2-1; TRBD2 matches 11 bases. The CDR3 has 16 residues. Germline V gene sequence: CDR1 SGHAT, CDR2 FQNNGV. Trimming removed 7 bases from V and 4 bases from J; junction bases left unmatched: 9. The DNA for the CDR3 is TGTGCCAGCACCACACGCGGGACTAGCGGATACAATGAGCAGTTCTTC. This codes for CASTTRGTSGYNEQFF. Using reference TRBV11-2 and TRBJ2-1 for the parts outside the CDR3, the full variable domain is EAGVAQSPRYKIIEKRQSVAFWCNPISGHATLYWYQQILGQGPKLLIQFQNNGVVDDSQLPKDRFSAERLKGVDSTLKIQPAKLEDSAVYLCASTTRGTSGYNEQFFGPGTRLTVL.

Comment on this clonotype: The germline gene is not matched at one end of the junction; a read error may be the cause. The CDR3 sequence: CASSQVPGVLFF. In DNA, the CDR3 is TGTGCCAGCAGCCAGGTCCCCGGGGTGCTGTTTTTT. The V gene is TRBV6-5, the J gene TRBJ2-2, with D possibly being TRBD2 (5 bases). There are 12 residues in the CDR3. CDR1 is MNHEY and CDR2 is SVGAGI in the germline V gene.

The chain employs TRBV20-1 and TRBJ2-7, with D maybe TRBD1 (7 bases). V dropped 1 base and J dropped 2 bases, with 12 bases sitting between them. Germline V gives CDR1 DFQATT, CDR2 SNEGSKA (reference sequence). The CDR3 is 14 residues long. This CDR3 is CSARVGRGAYEQYF. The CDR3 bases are TGCAGTGCTAGAGTTGGCAGGGGGGCCTACGAGCAGTACTTC.

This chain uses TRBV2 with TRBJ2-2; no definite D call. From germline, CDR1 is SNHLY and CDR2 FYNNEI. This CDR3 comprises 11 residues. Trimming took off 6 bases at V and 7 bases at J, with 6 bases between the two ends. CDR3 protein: CASRFVGELFF. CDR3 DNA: TGTGCCAGCAGGTTCGTCGGGGAGCTGTTTTTT.

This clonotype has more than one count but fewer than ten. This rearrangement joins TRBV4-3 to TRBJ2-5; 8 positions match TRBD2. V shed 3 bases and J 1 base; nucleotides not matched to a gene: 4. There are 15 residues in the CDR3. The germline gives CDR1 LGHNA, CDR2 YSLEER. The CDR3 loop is CASSQGLGPQETQYF. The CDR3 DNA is TGCGCCAGCAGCCAGGGACTAGGACCCCAAGAGACCCAGTACTTC.

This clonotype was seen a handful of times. The DNA of the CDR3 is TGCAGCGTTGAAGGGGCGGCGGGGGCGAACACCGGGGAGCTGTTTTTT. Amino acid sequence: CSVEGAAGANTGELFF. The chain joins TRBV29-1 to TRBJ2-2; 7 positions match TRBD2. Germline V CDR1 and CDR2: SQVTM, ANQGSEA. This CDR3 is 16 amino acids long. The ends lost 1 base at V and 0 bases at J; junction bases unmatched: 5.

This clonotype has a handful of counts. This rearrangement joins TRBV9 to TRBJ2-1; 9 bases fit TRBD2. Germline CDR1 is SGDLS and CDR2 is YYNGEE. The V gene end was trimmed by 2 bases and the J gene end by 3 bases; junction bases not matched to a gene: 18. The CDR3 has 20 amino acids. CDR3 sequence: CASSVQGEGASGALYNEQFF. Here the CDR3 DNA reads TGTGCCAGCAGCGTTCAGGGGGAAGGGGCTAGCGGGGCGCTCTACAATGAGCAGTTCTTC.

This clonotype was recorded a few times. The CDR3 nucleotides are TGTGCCAGCAGCTTAGGGTCAGGGACAGGGATCTACAATGAGCAGTTCTTC. It is translated as CASSLGSGTGIYNEQFF. The chain is built from TRBV7-2 and TRBJ2-1; 9 nucleotides match TRBD1. This CDR3 is built from 17 residues. V lost 1 base and J lost 3; bases outside the gene matches: 7. Looked up from germline, CDR1 is SGHTA and CDR2 is FQGNSA.

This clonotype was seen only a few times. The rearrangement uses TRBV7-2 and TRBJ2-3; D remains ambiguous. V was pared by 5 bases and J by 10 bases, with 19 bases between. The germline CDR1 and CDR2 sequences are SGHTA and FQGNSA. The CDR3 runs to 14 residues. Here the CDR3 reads CASSQPPTSQAQYF. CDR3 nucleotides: TGTGCCAGCAGCCAACCCCCCACCTCGCAGGCGCAGTATTTT.

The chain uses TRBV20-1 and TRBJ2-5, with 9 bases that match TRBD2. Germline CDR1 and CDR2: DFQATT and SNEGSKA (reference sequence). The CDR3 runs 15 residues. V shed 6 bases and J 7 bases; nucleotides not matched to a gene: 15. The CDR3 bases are TGCAGTGCCCGAGGGTCTAGCGGGGATCCAAGGACCCAGTACTTC. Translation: CSARGSSGDPRTQYF.

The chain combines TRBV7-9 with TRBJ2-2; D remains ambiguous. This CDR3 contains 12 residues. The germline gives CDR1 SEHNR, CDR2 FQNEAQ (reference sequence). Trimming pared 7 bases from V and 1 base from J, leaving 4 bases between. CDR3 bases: TGTGCCAGCATGAGGAACACCGGGGAGCTGTTTTTT. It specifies CASMRNTGELFF.

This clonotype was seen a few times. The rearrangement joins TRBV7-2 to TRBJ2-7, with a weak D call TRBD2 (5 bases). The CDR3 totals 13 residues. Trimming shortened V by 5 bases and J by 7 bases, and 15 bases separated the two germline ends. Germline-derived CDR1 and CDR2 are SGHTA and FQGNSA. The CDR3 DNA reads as TGTGCCAGCAGCCTAGGACTGCCACGGGAGCAGTACTTC. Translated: CASSLGLPREQYF.

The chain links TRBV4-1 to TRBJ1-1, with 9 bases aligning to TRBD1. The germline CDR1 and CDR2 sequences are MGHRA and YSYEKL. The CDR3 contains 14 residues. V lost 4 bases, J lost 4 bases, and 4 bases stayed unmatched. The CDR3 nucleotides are TGCGCCAGCAGCCGCCCGACAGGGGGCACTGAAGCTTTCTTT. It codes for CASSRPTGGTEAFF.

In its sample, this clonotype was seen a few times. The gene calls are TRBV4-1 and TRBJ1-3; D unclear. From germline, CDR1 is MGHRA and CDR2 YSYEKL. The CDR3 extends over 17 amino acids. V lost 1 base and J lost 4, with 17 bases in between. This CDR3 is CASSQGLGALAGNTIYF. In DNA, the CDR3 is TGCGCCAGCAGCCAAGGCCTGGGAGCCCTAGCGGGAAACACCATATATTTT.

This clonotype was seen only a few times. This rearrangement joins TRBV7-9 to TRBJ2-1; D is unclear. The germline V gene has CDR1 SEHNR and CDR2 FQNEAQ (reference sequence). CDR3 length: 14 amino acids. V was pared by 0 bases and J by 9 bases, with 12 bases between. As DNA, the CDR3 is TGTGCCAGCAGCTTAGCCTCGGGCCCCCCTGAGCAGTTCTTC. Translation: CASSLASGPPEQFF.

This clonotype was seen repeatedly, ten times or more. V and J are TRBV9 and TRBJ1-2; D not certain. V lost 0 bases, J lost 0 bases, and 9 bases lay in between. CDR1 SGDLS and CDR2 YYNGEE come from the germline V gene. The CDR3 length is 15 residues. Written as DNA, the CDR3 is TGTGCCAGCAGCGTAGGGGTCGGCTCTAACTATGGCTACACCTTC. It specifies CASSVGVGSNYGYTF.

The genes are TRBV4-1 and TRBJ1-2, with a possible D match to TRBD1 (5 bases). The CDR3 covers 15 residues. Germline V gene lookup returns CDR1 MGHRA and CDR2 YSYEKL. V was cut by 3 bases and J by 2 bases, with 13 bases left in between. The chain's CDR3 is CASSQEGRMNYGYTF. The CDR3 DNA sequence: TGCGCCAGCAGCCAGGAGGGGCGTATGAACTATGGCTACACCTTC.